The T cell receptor beta chain described here comes from a study of tumor and adjacent non-tumor tissue in lung cancer. Germline lookup yields CDR1 MNHEY and CDR2 SVGAGI. The CDR3 totals 15 residues. The count of this clonotype is one. A read error may account for a junction end that differs from germline. Three rounds of nested PCR, following a modified ARM-PCR protocol, produced the TCRbeta library. Using its own MiXCR run on the multiplex PCR reads, TCRdb lists one record per CDR3 protein. The data show more than 85,000 distinct CDR3 sequences, roughly three fifths seen once. This sample's RNA came from whole unsorted tissue.

This sequence was found in a man aged 70-80 years with non-small cell lung cancer. Sequencing input: lung tumor tissue. The chain recombines TRBV6-5 with TRBJ1-1; D may be TRBD1 (5 bases). The DNA of the CDR3 is TGTGTCAGCAGTCAACCCGGGACCGGGTTCACTGAAGCTTTCTTT. Protein: CVSSQPGTGFTEAFF.